This is a list of T cell receptor beta chains from one sample in a study of blood T cell repertoires in COVID-19. The data were produced by immunoSEQ multiplex PCR, yet TCRdb's version contains in-frame clones alone and is incomplete. The sample records some 74,000 clones, roughly four fifths being singletons. Material for sequencing was peripheral blood. The origin of the receptors is a man in his sixties or seventies with active or convalescent COVID-19. The CDR3 runs from the conserved cysteine through the conserved F or W. The D gene is left open where the match is weak. Size tells how often a clone was seen (once, few, many) or the class of an expanded clone, and some rows leave it out.

j_call,clone_size,d_call,v_call,cdr3_aa,cdr3_nt
TRBJ1-5,many,.,TRBV27,CASSFGGTGNQPQHF,TGTGCCAGCAGTTTTGGGGGGACGGGGAATCAGCCCCAGCATTTT
TRBJ1-5,.,.,TRBV9,CASSVYIPPTDQPQHF,TGTGCCAGCAGCGTATATATCCCACCCACGGATCAGCCCCAGCATTTT
TRBJ1-5,.,.,TRBV6-4,CASSEGAGQPQHF,TGTGCCAGCAGTGAAGGGGCCGGGCAGCCCCAGCATTTT
TRBJ1-5,once,.,TRBV5-1,CASSYDSSPGQPQHF,TGCGCCAGCAGCTATGACAGCTCCCCCGGTCAGCCCCAGCATTTT
TRBJ1-3,.,TRBD1,TRBV4-1,CASSQDRGDGNTIYF,TGCGCCAGCAGCCAAGACAGGGGGGATGGAAACACCATATATTTT
TRBJ2-3,.,.,TRBV5-1,CASSLDSTFTDTQYF,TGCGCCAGCAGCTTGGACAGCACATTCACAGATACGCAGTATTTT
TRBJ1-6,.,.,TRBV10-2,CASSDRVEPLHF,TGCGCCAGCAGTGACCGCGTCGAACCCCTCCACTTT
TRBJ1-4,.,TRBD1,TRBV28,CASRSQTGAGEKLFF,TGTGCCAGCAGATCCCAAACAGGGGCGGGGGAAAAACTGTTTTTT
TRBJ1-1,few,.,TRBV30,CAWKVRTLWDTEAFF,TGTGCCTGGAAGGTTAGGACACTTTGGGACACTGAAGCTTTCTTT
TRBJ1-1,.,.,TRBV4-2,CASSHLDRNTEAFF,TGTGCCAGCAGCCACTTGGACAGGAACACTGAAGCTTTCTTT
TRBJ1-6,.,.,TRBV5-1,CASSEGERYSPLHF,TGCGCCAGCAGCGAGGGGGAGAGGTATTCACCCCTCCACTTT
TRBJ1-5,.,.,TRBV19,CASTLGMWQGQPQHF,TGTGCCAGTACCTTGGGGATGTGGCAGGGCCAGCCCCAGCATTTT
TRBJ1-4,.,.,TRBV6-6,CASSYKGTIPEKLFF,TGTGCCAGCAGTTACAAGGGGACAATACCCGAAAAACTGTTTTTT
TRBJ2-3,.,.,TRBV9,CASSANTDTQYF,TGTGCCAGCAGCGCCAACACAGATACGCAGTATTTT
TRBJ2-3,.,.,TRBV30,CAWTIAADTQYF,TGTGCCTGGACAATCGCGGCGGATACGCAGTATTTT
TRBJ1-1,.,.,TRBV12-3/TRBV12-4,CASSPNHVTEAFF,TGTGCCAGCAGCCCTAATCACGTCACTGAAGCTTTCTTT
TRBJ1-3,few,.,TRBV11-3,CASSLNNGNTIYF,TGTGCCAGCAGCTTAAACAATGGAAACACCATATATTTT
TRBJ1-2,.,TRBD1,TRBV23-1,CASSQIGEGGAGGYTF,TGCGCCAGCAGTCAAATCGGAGAAGGGGGCGCGGGGGGCTACACCTTC
TRBJ2-5,.,TRBD2,TRBV5-1,CASSLAGTSGATLQETQYF,TGCGCCAGCAGCTTGGCCGGGACTAGCGGGGCTACCCTACAAGAGACCCAGTACTTC
TRBJ2-5,.,.,TRBV11-2,CASSFRPDREETQYF,TGTGCCAGCAGCTTTCGGCCGGACAGAGAAGAGACCCAGTACTTC
TRBJ2-7,.,.,TRBV6-5,CASSPRGDEQYF,TGTGCCAGCAGCCCCAGGGGTGATGAGCAGTACTTC
TRBJ2-7,.,TRBD2,TRBV11-2,CASSLGLAKPYEQYF,TGTGCCAGCAGCTTAGGACTAGCGAAACCCTACGAGCAGTACTTC
TRBJ2-2,few,TRBD1,TRBV5-4,CASSQTGTVNTGELFF,TGTGCCAGCAGCCAAACCGGGACAGTGAACACCGGGGAGCTGTTTTTT
TRBJ2-3,.,TRBD2,TRBV5-1,CASSLFSGGRVTDTQYF,TGCGCCAGCAGCTTGTTTAGCGGGGGGCGTGTAACAGATACGCAGTATTTT
TRBJ2-7,few,.,TRBV6-5,CASSYSSMREQYF,TGTGCCAGCAGTTACTCTAGCATGAGGGAGCAGTACTTC
TRBJ2-3,few,.,TRBV3-1/TRBV3-2,CASSQRSVRPVGTQYF,TGTGCCAGCAGCCAGCGGAGTGTACGCCCAGTAGGTACGCAGTATTTT
TRBJ1-6,.,.,TRBV29-1,CSVGTSLNSPLHF,TGCAGCGTTGGTACTTCTTTAAATTCACCCCTCCACTTT
TRBJ1-2,.,.,TRBV27,CASSPLGGADYGYTF,TGTGCCAGCAGTCCGCTCGGGGGGGCTGACTATGGCTACACCTTC
TRBJ2-7,.,.,TRBV2,CASSDQGMGQYF,TGTGCCAGCAGTGATCAGGGTATGGGGCAGTACTTC
TRBJ1-4,.,.,TRBV5-1,CASSQSTGSEKLFF,TGCGCCAGCAGCCAGAGTACAGGTTCAGAAAAACTGTTTTTT
TRBJ2-3,.,.,TRBV10-2,CASSATTPADTQYF,TGCGCCAGCAGCGCGACAACCCCCGCAGATACGCAGTATTTT
TRBJ2-2,few,.,TRBV4-1,CASSRGTGWGSGELFF,TGCGCCAGCAGCCGGGGAACAGGATGGGGTTCCGGGGAGCTGTTTTTT
TRBJ1-6,.,.,TRBV3-1/TRBV3-2,CASSQDGQSSPLHF,TGTGCCAGCAGCCAAGATGGACAAAGTTCACCCCTCCACTTT
TRBJ1-5,.,.,TRBV15,CATSNSNQPQHF,TGTGCCACCAGTAATAGCAATCAGCCCCAGCATTTT
TRBJ1-1,.,.,TRBV4-1,CASSQEGILDSFF,TGCGCCAGCAGCCAAGAAGGAATCCTAGACTCTTTCTTT
TRBJ2-2,.,TRBD2,TRBV7-9,CASSTAGLNTGELFF,TGTGCCAGCAGCACAGCGGGACTGAACACCGGGGAGCTGTTTTTT
TRBJ1-6,.,.,TRBV11-3,CASSYYRDNSPLHF,TGTGCCAGCAGCTACTACAGGGATAATTCACCCCTCCACTTT
TRBJ2-7,.,.,TRBV2,CASSERALYEQYF,TGTGCCAGCAGTGAGAGGGCCCTCTACGAGCAGTACTTC
TRBJ2-3,.,.,TRBV20-1,CSAKDGNTQYF,TGCAGTGCTAAGGACGGGAATACGCAGTATTTT
TRBJ1-3,.,.,TRBV11-2,CASSYYGGSGNTIYF,TGTGCCAGCAGCTATTACGGGGGCTCTGGAAACACCATATATTTT
TRBJ2-7,.,TRBD2,TRBV18,CASSLSGAETYEQYF,TGTGCCAGCTCACTCAGCGGGGCGGAAACCTACGAGCAGTACTTC
TRBJ2-1,.,TRBD2,TRBV6-5,CASRKLAGVIDEQFF,TGTGCCAGCAGGAAACTAGCGGGGGTTATCGATGAGCAGTTCTTC
TRBJ1-6,.,.,TRBV3-1/TRBV3-2,CASSHPDSLNSPLHF,TGTGCCAGCAGCCACCCGGACAGCCTGAATTCACCCCTCCACTTT
TRBJ1-5,few,TRBD1,TRBV19,CASSTLTGTGRSQPQHF,TGTGCCAGTAGTACATTAACCGGGACAGGTAGGAGTCAGCCCCAGCATTTT
TRBJ1-5,.,.,TRBV10-3,CAIRPDGKGPQHF,TGTGCCATCAGGCCCGACGGGAAAGGGCCCCAGCATTTT
TRBJ2-6,.,TRBD1,TRBV28,CASSLAGGYVSGANVLTF,TGTGCCAGCAGTTTAGCAGGGGGCTACGTCTCTGGGGCCAACGTCCTGACTTTC
TRBJ1-1,.,.,TRBV14,CASSPRRGSEAFF,TGTGCCAGCAGCCCCCGGCGGGGTAGTGAAGCTTTCTTT
TRBJ1-5,.,.,TRBV19,CASVQGINQPQHF,TGTGCCAGCGTCCAGGGGATCAATCAGCCCCAGCATTTT
TRBJ1-4,.,.,TRBV29-1,CSVDLAGVANEKLFF,TGCAGCGTTGATCTGGCGGGGGTGGCTAATGAAAAACTGTTTTTT